Below, 7 T cell receptor beta chains from the same sample are listed, as sequenced in a study of blood T cell repertoires in COVID-19. Generated by immunoSEQ multiplex PCR, the TCRdb table keeps only in-frame clones and is missing some. This sample has approximately 500,000 clones, with approximately 91% found just once. Sequencing used peripheral blood. Receptors were obtained from a woman aged 50 to 60 with COVID-19, enrolled during active disease.

The rearrangement links TRBV9 to TRBJ2-3; 9 bases line up with TRBD1. V lost 3 bases, J lost 3 bases, and 2 bases stayed unmatched. CDR3 size: 14 residues. Per the germline V gene, CDR1 is SGDLS and CDR2 is YYNGEE. The CDR3, as DNA: TGTGCCAGCAGCGAGGACAGGGGAACAGATACGCAGTATTTT. Amino acids: CASSEDRGTDTQYF.

This clone has a handful of counts. The rearrangement uses TRBV6-5 and TRBJ2-3, with 10 bases that match TRBD1. The V segment lost 8 bases and the J segment 5 bases; nucleotides outside the gene matches: 10. This CDR3 spans 15 amino acids. Per germline, CDR1 MNHEY and CDR2 SVGAGI. The CDR3 reads CASLGGQGRGDTQYF. The DNA of the CDR3 is TGTGCCAGCTTAGGGGGACAGGGGAGAGGAGATACGCAGTATTTT.

V is TRBV20-1 and J is TRBJ2-3, with D possibly being TRBD2 (5 bases). Germline V gives CDR1 DFQATT, CDR2 SNEGSKA (reference sequence). The CDR3 has 11 residues. V lost 6 bases and J 6 bases, leaving 10 bases between the germline ends. CDR3: CSAPLADTQYF. DNA of the CDR3: TGCAGTGCCCCGCTAGCCGATACGCAGTATTTT.

The chain joins TRBV19 to TRBJ1-5, with D unresolved. Trimming cost V 6 bases and J 0 bases, with 9 bases left between them. The germline V gene has CDR1 LNHDA and CDR2 SQIVND (reference sequence). There are 14 residues in the CDR3. CDR3: CASRKLNSNQPQHF. CDR3 sequence (DNA): TGTGCCAGTAGGAAACTAAATAGCAATCAGCCCCAGCATTTT. Full variable domain (remainder filled in from reference TRBV19 and TRBJ1-5): DGGITQSPKYLFRKEGQNVTLSCEQNLNHDAMYWYRQDPGQGLRLIYYSQIVNDFQKGDIAEGYSVSREKKESFPLTVTSAQKNPTAFYLCASRKLNSNQPQHFGDGTRLSIL.

V and J are TRBV6-4 and TRBJ1-2; D is uncertain. The CDR3 extends over 14 amino acids. Germline values: CDR1 MRHNA, CDR2 SNTAGT. V gave up 6 bases and J gave up 6 bases, with 17 bases separating them. The CDR3 DNA sequence: TGTGCCAGCAGCCTCACGAGGGCCACGGATGGCTACACCTTC. This sequence encodes CASSLTRATDGYTF.

This clone was recorded only once. The chain is built from TRBV4-1 and TRBJ1-1, with no clear D. Trimming removed 1 base from V and 8 bases from J, with 14 bases in between. This CDR3 region has 14 residues. Germline lookup yields CDR1 MGHRA and CDR2 YSYEKL. CDR3 protein: CASSQAVALQEAFF. The CDR3 region has the DNA TGCGCCAGCAGCCAAGCAGTGGCCCTTCAAGAAGCTTTCTTT.

This clone was recorded only once. The rearrangement links TRBV5-1 to TRBJ2-7; the D gene is possibly TRBD2 (5 bases). This CDR3 contains 15 residues. Germline CDR1 reads SGHRS; CDR2 reads YFSETQ. Trimming removed 0 bases from V and 4 bases from J, with 14 bases in between. CDR3 in amino acids: CASSLARPPGYEQYF. CDR3 in DNA: TGCGCCAGCAGCTTGGCTAGGCCTCCGGGGTACGAGCAGTACTTC.